These 28 T cell receptor beta chains share one sample of origin, sequenced in a study of blood T cell repertoires in COVID-19. The assay was immunoSEQ multiplex PCR, and TCRdb's table has in-frame clones only and misses some. The sample consists of almost 350,000 clones, about 88% of them appearing once. Sequencing used PBMCs or T cells enriched from blood (not recorded which). Receptor source: a woman under 40 who had been exposed to COVID-19.

The J gene is TRBJ1-5, the V gene TRBV12-5, with 9 bases matching TRBD1. CDR1 LGHNT and CDR2 FRNRAP come from the germline V gene. The CDR3 runs 15 residues. V was clipped by 3 bases and J by 4 bases; unmatched bases: 4. The CDR3 region has the DNA TGTGCTAGTGGTTTACGGGACAGGGCGAATCAGCCCCAGCATTTT. Translated: CASGLRDRANQPQHF. The full variable domain, in which reference TRBV12-5 and TRBJ1-5 provide the parts outside the CDR3, is DARVTQTPRHKVTEMGQEVTMRCQPILGHNTVFWYRQTMMQGLELLAYFRNRAPLDDSGMPKDRFSAEMPDATLATLKIQPSEPRDSAVYFCASGLRDRANQPQHFGDGTRLSIL.

The rearrangement joins TRBV30 to TRBJ1-2, with unresolved D. Germline V gene data show CDR1 as GTSNPN and CDR2 as SVGIG (reference sequence). This CDR3 has 12 amino acids. The V gene lost 2 bases and the J gene lost 7 bases, with 11 bases spanning the gap. CDR3 sequence: CAWSRGFGGYTF. In DNA, the CDR3 is TGTGCCTGGAGTCGCGGCTTTGGTGGCTACACCTTC.

The rearrangement uses TRBV6-4 and TRBJ2-1, with 10 bases lining up with TRBD2. Germline V gene lookup returns CDR1 MRHNA and CDR2 SNTAGT. With 6 bases clipped from V and 5 bases from J, the junction kept 7 bases outside the gene matches. This CDR3 is 15 amino acids long. CDR3 region: CASRIGTSENNEQFF. For the CDR3, the DNA is TGTGCCAGCAGGATAGGGACTAGCGAAAACAATGAGCAGTTCTTC.

The chain joins TRBV28 to TRBJ1-2; 9 bases align to TRBD1. The CDR3 is 13 residues long. Germline lookup yields CDR1 MDHEN and CDR2 SYDVKM. V was clipped by 5 bases and J by 4 bases; unmatched bases: 2. In nucleotides, the CDR3 is TGTGCCAGCAGTGACAGGGGGACCTATGGCTACACCTTC. It specifies CASSDRGTYGYTF.

The rearrangement joins TRBV5-1 to TRBJ2-1, with 10 bases matching TRBD2. The CDR3 covers 16 residues. V gave up 5 bases and J gave up 5 bases; unmatched junction bases: 10. CDR1 and CDR2 from the germline V gene are SGHRS and YFSETQ. CDR3 in DNA: TGCGCCAGCAGACTAGCGGGGAATTATCCCGACAATGAGCAGTTCTTC. This encodes CASRLAGNYPDNEQFF.

The CDR3, as DNA: TGTGCCAGCAGCCAAGCTGGTCTAGGGGGGGGTGAGACCCAGTACTTC. The encoded protein is CASSQAGLGGGETQYF. V and J are TRBV4-2 and TRBJ2-5; weak D call: TRBD2 (7 bases). The CDR3 is 16 amino acids. The germline gives CDR1 LGHNA, CDR2 YNFKEQ. V lost 1 base and J 5 bases, leaving 17 bases between the germline ends.

The chain is built from TRBV19 and TRBJ2-2; D may be TRBD2 (6 bases). Trimming pared 5 bases from V and 4 bases from J, leaving 11 bases between. The CDR3 sequence is 14 residues long. The germline V gene encodes CDR1 LNHDA and CDR2 SQIVND (reference sequence). The chain's CDR3 is CASSLGGATGELFF. The CDR3 region has the DNA TGTGCCAGTAGTCTGGGGGGTGCCACCGGGGAGCTGTTTTTT.

The chain is built from TRBV30 and TRBJ1-1; TRBD1 is a possible D gene (6 bases). This CDR3 has 12 residues. The V and J ends lost 4 bases and 11 bases respectively, with 17 bases between them. Germline-derived CDR1 and CDR2 are GTSNPN and SVGIG (reference sequence). CDR3 coding DNA: TGTGCCTGGACTATTGGACAGCCGAGCGCTTTCTTT. It encodes CAWTIGQPSAFF.

This chain links TRBV29-1 with TRBJ2-1; TRBD2 agrees at 8 bases. V trimming: 4 bases; J trimming: 8 bases; junction bases outside the gene matches: 7. Germline CDR1 SQVTM, CDR2 ANQGSEA. This CDR3 spans 13 amino acids. CDR3 sequence: CSVGGAGGDEQFF. The DNA for the CDR3 is TGCAGCGTTGGCGGGGCCGGGGGGGATGAGCAGTTCTTC.

V gene TRBV19 combines with J gene TRBJ2-1; D not resolved. Germline V lookup: CDR1 LNHDA, CDR2 SQIVND (reference sequence). Trimming removed 0 bases at V and 8 bases at J, with 11 bases between. The CDR3 is made up of 14 amino acids. In DNA form, the CDR3 reads TGTGCCAGTAGTATAGATCAAGGAGACTATGAGCAGTTCTTC. Translation gives CASSIDQGDYEQFF.

This clone was picked up one time. CDR3 DNA sequence: TGTGCCAGCAGTCCCGACTTGCTATACTACGAGCAGTACTTC. It encodes CASSPDLLYYEQYF. The V and J genes are TRBV16 and TRBJ2-7; D uncertain. Trimming removed 6 bases from V and 3 bases from J, with 15 bases in between. CDR3 length: 14 residues. The germline CDR1 and CDR2 sequences are KGHSY and FQNENV.

Comment on this clone: An end of the junction does not agree with germline; a read error may underlie this. The V call is TRBV7-9, the J call TRBJ2-3; 10 nucleotides line up with TRBD2. CDR1 and CDR2 (germline): SEHNR, FQNEAQ (reference sequence). The length of the CDR3 is 15 residues. The CDR3 DNA sequence: TGTGCCGGCAGCCCGGGACTAGCGCGGTCAGATACGCAGTATTTT. The encoded protein is CAGSPGLARSDTQYF.

V usage is TRBV11-2 and J usage is TRBJ2-2; D uncertain. Germline values: CDR1 SGHAT, CDR2 FQNNGV. The V end was cut by 0 bases, the J end by 0 bases, with 2 bases between. The CDR3 has 14 residues. CDR3 bases: TGTGCCAGCAGCTTAGACTCGAACACCGGGGAGCTGTTTTTT. It specifies CASSLDSNTGELFF.

V gene TRBV19 combines with J gene TRBJ1-5; TRBD1 matches 11 bases. Trimming took 6 bases from V and 0 from J; bases not matched to a gene: 10. The germline gives CDR1 LNHDA, CDR2 SQIVND (reference sequence). The length of the CDR3 is 18 residues. CDR3 nucleotides: TGTGCCAGTAGCCCGAGGGACAGGGGGTTCTATAGCAATCAGCCCCAGCATTTT. Protein product: CASSPRDRGFYSNQPQHF. Together with reference TRBV19 and TRBJ1-5, the CDR3 gives the full variable domain: DGGITQSPKYLFRKEGQNVTLSCEQNLNHDAMYWYRQDPGQGLRLIYYSQIVNDFQKGDIAEGYSVSREKKESFPLTVTSAQKNPTAFYLCASSPRDRGFYSNQPQHFGDGTRLSIL.

This rearrangement joins TRBV6-5 to TRBJ1-5; no clear D gene. This CDR3 has 14 residues. V gave up 6 bases and J gave up 3 bases, with 12 bases separating them. Germline CDR1 and CDR2: MNHEY and SVGAGI. The CDR3 region is CASRPGMNNQPQHF. As DNA, the CDR3 is TGTGCCAGCAGGCCAGGAATGAACAATCAGCCCCAGCATTTT.

V usage is TRBV28 and J usage is TRBJ2-2; a weak D match, TRBD2 (6 bases). CDR1 and CDR2 (germline): MDHEN, SYDVKM. The CDR3 is made up of 14 amino acids. Trimming took off 5 bases at V and 6 bases at J, with 13 bases between the two ends. The CDR3 DNA reads as TGTGCCAGCAGTCTGGCGGGATATGCCGGGGAGCTGTTTTTT. Its protein is CASSLAGYAGELFF.

The CDR3 coding sequence is TGTGCCATCAGTGAGCGGGACAGTGCGAGCTATGGCTACACCTTC. This gives the protein CAISERDSASYGYTF. This sequence joins TRBV10-3 and TRBJ1-2; 7 bases align to TRBD1. From germline, CDR1 is ENHRY and CDR2 SYGVKD. The CDR3 loop spans 15 amino acids. Losses at the gene ends were 2 bases for V and 4 bases for J; bases not matched to a gene: 7.

This chain joins TRBV7-3 and TRBJ2-3, with TRBD1 matching 7 bases. V dropped 6 bases and J dropped 2; count of bases not matched to a gene: 17. The CDR3 consists of 18 residues. Germline lookup yields CDR1 SGHTA and CDR2 FQGTGA. CDR3: CASRASPGQAVITDTQYF. The CDR3 DNA reads as TGTGCCAGCAGAGCTTCACCCGGACAGGCGGTGATCACAGATACGCAGTATTTT.

This rearrangement joins TRBV19 to TRBJ2-5, with 8 bases that match TRBD1. The V gene end was trimmed by 6 bases and the J gene end by 4 bases; junction bases not matched to a gene: 13. CDR1 is LNHDA and CDR2 is SQIVND in the germline V gene (reference sequence). The CDR3 covers 16 residues. The CDR3 here is CASRPQAGQGRETQYF. The CDR3 coding sequence is TGTGCCAGTAGACCCCAGGCTGGACAGGGAAGAGAGACCCAGTACTTC.

This chain connects TRBV10-1 to TRBJ2-7; D ambiguous. Germline V gene data show CDR1 as WNHNN and CDR2 as SYGVQD (reference sequence). V lost 0 bases, J lost 7 bases, and 7 bases lay in between. The CDR3 is 12 residues long. The CDR3 coding sequence is TGCGCCAGCAGTGAGTCGTCGAGGGAGCAGTACTTC. Its protein product is CASSESSREQYF.

The sample holds one count of this clone. The V and J genes are TRBV11-2 and TRBJ2-1, with TRBD1 identical over 8 bases. V lost 1 base, J lost 5 bases, and 4 bases stayed unmatched. CDR3 length equals 15 residues. Germline V gene data show CDR1 as SGHAT and CDR2 as FQNNGV. Here the CDR3 DNA reads TGTGCCAGCAGCTTAGTCGGACAGGGAAACAATGAGCAGTTCTTC. Translation: CASSLVGQGNNEQFF.

The rearrangement links TRBV12-5 to TRBJ1-4; 9 bases align to TRBD1. V lost 7 bases, J lost 7 bases, and 7 bases stayed unmatched. Germline V gene sequence: CDR1 LGHNT, CDR2 FRNRAP. This CDR3 is built from 14 residues. CDR3 residues: CASALGQGGEKLFF. For the CDR3, the DNA is TGTGCTAGTGCCCTGGGACAGGGCGGTGAAAAACTGTTTTTT.

This chain uses TRBV6-1 with TRBJ2-1, with 9 bases lining up with TRBD2. V was pared by 3 bases and J by 2 bases, with 5 bases of the junction left unmatched. CDR3 length equals 16 residues. CDR1 is MNHNS and CDR2 is SASEGT in the germline V gene. The CDR3: CASSDGAGGAYNEQFF. The DNA of the CDR3 is TGTGCCAGCAGTGATGGGGCGGGAGGGGCCTACAATGAGCAGTTCTTC.

The V gene is TRBV28, the J gene TRBJ2-7, with D unresolved. Trimming took off 7 bases at V and 1 base at J, with 11 bases between the two ends. The CDR3 sequence is 13 residues long. Germline CDR1 MDHEN, CDR2 SYDVKM. CDR3 protein: CASTLSPSYEQYF. CDR3 DNA sequence: TGTGCCAGCACTCTATCCCCTTCCTACGAGCAGTACTTC. The full variable domain, its missing parts supplied by reference TRBV28 and TRBJ2-7, is DVKVTQSSRYLVKRTGEKVFLECVQDMDHENMFWYRQDPGLGLRLIYFSYDVKMKEKGDIPEGYSVSREKKERFSLILESASTNQTSMYLCASTLSPSYEQYFGPGTRLTVT.

The J gene is TRBJ1-2, the V gene TRBV27, with 9 bases identical to TRBD1. The CDR3 has 14 residues. Germline loops: CDR1 MNHEY, CDR2 SMNVEV (reference sequence). V gave up 6 bases and J gave up 4 bases; unmatched junction bases: 6. The CDR3 sequence: CASSFADRGYGYTF. CDR3 DNA sequence: TGTGCCAGCAGCTTTGCGGACAGGGGCTATGGCTACACCTTC.

The rearrangement links TRBV3-1 (or the pseudogene TRBV3-2) to TRBJ2-3, with D maybe TRBD2 (6 bases). Germline CDR1 and CDR2: LGHDT and YNNKEL (reference sequence). V lost 4 bases and J 7 bases, leaving 12 bases between the germline ends. The CDR3 consists of 13 residues. Here the CDR3 reads CASSPGGTYTQYF. The CDR3 DNA follows: TGTGCCAGCAGCCCTGGCGGGACCTATACGCAGTATTTT.

The chain links TRBV19 to TRBJ1-5; possible D gene TRBD1, 6 bases. This CDR3 spans 15 amino acids. Trimming took 3 bases from V and 2 from J, leaving 11 bases between them. The V gene's germline CDR1 is LNHDA and CDR2 SQIVND (reference sequence). The CDR3: CASSMIRTGNQPQHF. The CDR3, as DNA: TGTGCCAGTAGTATGATACGGACAGGCAATCAGCCCCAGCATTTT.

This sequence joins TRBV30 and TRBJ2-1; 8 positions match TRBD2. This CDR3 region has 15 residues. V shed 4 bases and J 4 bases; nucleotides not matched to a gene: 9. The germline gives CDR1 GTSNPN, CDR2 SVGIG (reference sequence). The chain's CDR3 is CAWTPVEREYNEQFF. DNA for the CDR3: TGTGCCTGGACTCCCGTGGAGCGGGAGTACAATGAGCAGTTCTTC.